This T cell receptor beta chain was recovered during a study of glioma-infiltrating T cells after dendritic cell vaccination. Study-wide background: Patients received three intradermal dendritic cell vaccine injections at biweekly intervals.

Trimming took 1 base from V and 1 from J, leaving 8 bases between them. Germline values: CDR1 SGHRS, CDR2 YFSETQ. The CDR3 is made up of 14 amino acids. Only in-frame clones appear in the TCRdb table, and some are missing; sequencing was by immunoSEQ multiplex PCR. This sample yields more than 45,000 clones, of which about four fifths are seen a single time; around 14% belongs to the top ten. Time point given: after dendritic cell vaccination, including at tumor progression/relapse. The rearrangement uses TRBV5-1 and TRBJ1-1; tentative D call: TRBD1 (5 bases). The TCR comes from a human donor with glioblastoma. Sample: blood, taken after dendritic cell vaccination. Here the CDR3 reads CASSLRQQNTEAFF. The CDR3 DNA reads TGCGCCAGCAGCTTGAGACAGCAGAACACTGAAGCTTTCTTT.